A selection of T cell receptor beta chains follows, all from one sample in a study of CD8+CD57+ T cells in acquired aplastic anemia. TCRdb analysed the reads with MiXCR anew, one entry per CDR3 protein. The repertoire consists of 180,000 or so distinct CDR3 sequences, with approximately 52% occurring once and the leading ten covering about 1.8%. The sample taken for sequencing was sorted CD4+, CD8+, or CD8+CD57+ T cells (not recorded which) from PBMCs. The receptors stem from a human donor with aplastic anemia. The CDR3 runs from the conserved cysteine through the conserved F or W. Fields, in order: CDR3 length, V gene, D gene, J gene, clone size, CDR3 DNA, CDR3 protein. D genes are given only for firm matches. The size field is filled for only some rows; it gives once, few, many or a size class.

13	TRBV7-2	TRBD2	TRBJ2-5	many	TGTGCCAGCAGCGGGGGGGAAGGAGAGACCCAGTACTTC	CASSGGEGETQYF
14	TRBV12-3/TRBV12-4	TRBD1	TRBJ1-5	.	TGTGCCAGCAGTCCGGACAGGGGGATTGTGCCCCAGCATTTT	CASSPDRGIVPQHF
11	TRBV15	.	TRBJ1-1	many	TGTGCCACCAGCAGAGATACTGAAGCTTTCTTT	CATSRDTEAFF
14	TRBV24-1	.	TRBJ2-7	few	TGTGCCACCAGTGATTTGCGTTCCGGGTACGAGCAGTACTTC	CATSDLRSGYEQYF
14	TRBV10-3	.	TRBJ2-3	.	TGTGCCATCAGTGACCCGGGGAGCACAGATACGCAGTATTTT	CAISDPGSTDTQYF
17	TRBV11-2	TRBD2	TRBJ2-1	.	TGTGCCAGCAGCTTAGTTTCGGCTAGCGGGGGGGCCTCTTGGCAGTTCTTC	CASSLVSASGGASWQFF
15	TRBV9	.	TRBJ1-1	many	TGTGCCAGCAGCGTAGCTCCTTTTGATGTCACTGAAGCTTTCTTT	CASSVAPFDVTEAFF
16	TRBV6-1	.	TRBJ1-3	many	TGTGCCAGCAGTGAATCCCTAACAGGGACTGGAAACACCATATATTTT	CASSESLTGTGNTIYF
13	TRBV20-1	.	TRBJ1-3	.	TGCAGTGCTAGAACGGAGGGGGGAAACACCATATATTTT	CSARTEGGNTIYF
15	TRBV28	.	TRBJ1-5	many	TGTGCCAGCAGGATTGGCGGGGCAAGCAATCAGCCCCAGCATTTT	CASRIGGASNQPQHF
14	TRBV19	TRBD1	TRBJ1-5	.	TGTGCCAGTAGTATCGGACAGGTCAGTCAGCCCCAGCATTTT	CASSIGQVSQPQHF
12	TRBV2	.	TRBJ2-5	few	TGTGCCAGCAGCGGGCCCCTGGGGACCCAGTACTTC	CASSGPLGTQYF
13	TRBV9	.	TRBJ2-5	many	TGTGCCAGCAGCGTAGGTACAGAAGAGACCCAGTACTTC	CASSVGTEETQYF
17	TRBV20-1	.	TRBJ2-7	many	TGCAGTGCTCTAATTAGGGGAGTAGCGCGCTCCTCCTACGAGCAGTACTTC	CSALIRGVARSSYEQYF
13	TRBV24-1	.	TRBJ2-5	.	TGTGCCACCAGTGACAGCCACCAAGAGACCCAGTACTTC	CATSDSHQETQYF
14	TRBV7-9	.	TRBJ2-2	.	TGTGCCAGCAGCTTCGGGGTGAACACCGGGGAGCTGTTTTTT	CASSFGVNTGELFF
13	TRBV20-1	.	TRBJ2-5	.	TGCAGTGCTAATGCCAGGTCCTTAGAGACCCAGTACTTC	CSANARSLETQYF
15	TRBV18	.	TRBJ1-1	.	TGTGCCAGCTCATCTGATCCGCCGGGGAACGCTGAAGCTTTCTTT	CASSSDPPGNAEAFF
16	TRBV27	.	TRBJ1-4	.	TGTGCCAGCAGTTTAACCCGACAAGGCCTTCGGGAAAAACTGTTTTTT	CASSLTRQGLREKLFF
16	TRBV19	.	TRBJ1-1	.	TGTGCCAGTAGTATTGATTGGGACGTATCTAACACTGAAGCTTTCTTT	CASSIDWDVSNTEAFF
10	TRBV29-1	.	TRBJ1-1	.	TGCAGCGTTGCGTGGGGGCGAACTTTCTTT	CSVAWGRTFF
14	TRBV19	TRBD2	TRBJ2-2	.	TGTGCCAGCAGCATGCGGGGGGGCATCGGGGAGCTGTTTTTT	CASSMRGGIGELFF
14	TRBV4-1	TRBD1	TRBJ1-6	.	TGCGCCAGCAGCCAAGGGACAGGGAATTCACCCCTCCACTTT	CASSQGTGNSPLHF
14	TRBV5-1	TRBD1	TRBJ1-2	many	TGCGCCAGCAGCTTGGCGGGACAGGGCACTGGCTACACCTTC	CASSLAGQGTGYTF
16	TRBV15	TRBD2	TRBJ2-7	.	TGTGCCACCAGCAGACCTAGCGGGGGGCCCTCCTACGAGCAGTGCTTC	CATSRPSGGPSYEQCF
14	TRBV27	TRBD1	TRBJ2-2	.	TGTGCCAGCAGTTTGGACAGGGTAGGCGGGGAGCTGTTTTTT	CASSLDRVGGELFF
13	TRBV29-1	TRBD1	TRBJ2-7	.	TGCAGCGTTAGGACAGGGGGTGGGGGCGAGCAGTACTTC	CSVRTGGGGEQYF
15	TRBV7-2	.	TRBJ1-2	.	TGTGCCAGCAGCTTGATGGCCGGGACGGACTATGGCTACACCTTC	CASSLMAGTDYGYTF
17	TRBV7-6	TRBD2	TRBJ2-1	many	TGTGCCAGCAGCTTAAGGGTCCTCCAGCGGGAGGACAATGAGCAGTTCTTC	CASSLRVLQREDNEQFF
13	TRBV19	TRBD1	TRBJ1-1	few	TGTGCCAGTAGTATAGATTCCAGGGGGCGAGCTTTCTTT	CASSIDSRGRAFF
13	TRBV12-3/TRBV12-4	.	TRBJ1-1	many	TGTGCCAGTTTTGGCGCCCTGGGGACTGAAGCTTTCTTT	CASFGALGTEAFF
14	TRBV29-1	.	TRBJ2-6	.	TGCAGCGTTGTACACCCTACTGGGGCCAACGTCCTGACTTTC	CSVVHPTGANVLTF
15	TRBV7-9	TRBD1	TRBJ1-4	many	TGTGCCAGCAGCTTCTCGACAGGGTTTAATGAAAAACTGTTTTTT	CASSFSTGFNEKLFF
13	TRBV7-6	TRBD1	TRBJ1-2	many	TGTGCCAGCAGCGGGGACAGGGGTTCTGGCTACACCTTC	CASSGDRGSGYTF
17	TRBV7-9	TRBD2	TRBJ2-1	many	TGTGCCAGCAACACCCCCGGGGGACTAGCGGGGGACAATGAGCAGTTCTTC	CASNTPGGLAGDNEQFF
13	TRBV10-3	TRBD2	TRBJ2-5	many	TGTGCCATTCAAGCGGGAGGTGAGGAGACCCAGTACTTC	CAIQAGGEETQYF
15	TRBV6-1	.	TRBJ2-3	.	TGTGCCAGCAGTGCCGACCCCCCGAGAATGGATACGCAGTATTTT	CASSADPPRMDTQYF
12	TRBV9	.	TRBJ2-1	many	TGTGCCAGCAGCGTAGGGTTGAATGAGCAGTTCTTC	CASSVGLNEQFF